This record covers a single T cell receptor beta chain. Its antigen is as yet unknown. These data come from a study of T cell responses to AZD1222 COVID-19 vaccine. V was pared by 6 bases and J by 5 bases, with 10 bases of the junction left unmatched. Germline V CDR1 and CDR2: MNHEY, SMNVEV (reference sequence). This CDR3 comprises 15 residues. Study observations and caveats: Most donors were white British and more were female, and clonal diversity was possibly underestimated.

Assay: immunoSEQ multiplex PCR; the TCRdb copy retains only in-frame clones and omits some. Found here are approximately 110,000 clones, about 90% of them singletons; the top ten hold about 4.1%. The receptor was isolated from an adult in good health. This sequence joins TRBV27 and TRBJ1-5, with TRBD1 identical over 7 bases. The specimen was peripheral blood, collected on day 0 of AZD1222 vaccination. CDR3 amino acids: CASSPVGGGHQPQHF. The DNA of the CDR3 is TGTGCCAGCAGCCCAGTGGGAGGGGGCCATCAGCCCCAGCATTTT.